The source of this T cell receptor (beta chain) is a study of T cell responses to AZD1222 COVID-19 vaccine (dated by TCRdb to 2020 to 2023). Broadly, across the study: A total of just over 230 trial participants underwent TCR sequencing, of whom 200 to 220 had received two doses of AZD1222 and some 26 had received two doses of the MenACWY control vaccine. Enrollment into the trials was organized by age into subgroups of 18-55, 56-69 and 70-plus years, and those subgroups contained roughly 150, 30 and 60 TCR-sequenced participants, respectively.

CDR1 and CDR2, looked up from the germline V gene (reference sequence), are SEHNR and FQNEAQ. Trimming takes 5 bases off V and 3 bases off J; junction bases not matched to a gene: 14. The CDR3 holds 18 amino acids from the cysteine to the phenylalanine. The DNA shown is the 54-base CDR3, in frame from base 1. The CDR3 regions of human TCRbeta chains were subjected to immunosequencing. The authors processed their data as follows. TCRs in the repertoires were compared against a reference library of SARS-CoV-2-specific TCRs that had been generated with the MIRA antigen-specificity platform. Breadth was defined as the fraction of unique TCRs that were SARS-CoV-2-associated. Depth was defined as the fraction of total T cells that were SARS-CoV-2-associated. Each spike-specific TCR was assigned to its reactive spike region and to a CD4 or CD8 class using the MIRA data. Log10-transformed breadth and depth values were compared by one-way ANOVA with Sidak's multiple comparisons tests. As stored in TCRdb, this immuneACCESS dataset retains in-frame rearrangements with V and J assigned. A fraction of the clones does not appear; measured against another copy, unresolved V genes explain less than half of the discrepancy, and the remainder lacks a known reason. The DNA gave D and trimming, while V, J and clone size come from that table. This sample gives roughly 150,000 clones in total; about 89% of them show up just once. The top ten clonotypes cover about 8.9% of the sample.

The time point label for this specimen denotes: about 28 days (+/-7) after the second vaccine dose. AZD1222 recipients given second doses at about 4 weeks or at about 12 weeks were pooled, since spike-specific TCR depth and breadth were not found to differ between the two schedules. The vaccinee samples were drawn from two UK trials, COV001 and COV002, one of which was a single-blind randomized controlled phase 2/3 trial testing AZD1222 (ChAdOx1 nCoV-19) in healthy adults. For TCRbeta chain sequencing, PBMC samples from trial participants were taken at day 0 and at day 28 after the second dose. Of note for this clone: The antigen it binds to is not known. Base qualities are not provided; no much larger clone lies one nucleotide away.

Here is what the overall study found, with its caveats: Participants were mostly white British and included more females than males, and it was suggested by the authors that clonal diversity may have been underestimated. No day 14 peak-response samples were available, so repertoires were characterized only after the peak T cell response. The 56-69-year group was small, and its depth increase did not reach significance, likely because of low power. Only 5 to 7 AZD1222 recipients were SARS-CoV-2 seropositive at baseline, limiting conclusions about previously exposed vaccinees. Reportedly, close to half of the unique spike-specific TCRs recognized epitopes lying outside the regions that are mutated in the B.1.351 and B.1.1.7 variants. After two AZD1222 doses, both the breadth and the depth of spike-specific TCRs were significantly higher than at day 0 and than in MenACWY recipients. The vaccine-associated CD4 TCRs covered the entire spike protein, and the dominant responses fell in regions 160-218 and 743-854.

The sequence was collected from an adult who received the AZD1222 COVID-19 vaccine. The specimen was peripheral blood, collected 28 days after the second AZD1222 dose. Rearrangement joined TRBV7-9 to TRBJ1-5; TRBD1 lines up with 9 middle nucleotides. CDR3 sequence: CASSPGTGQLGDNQPQHF. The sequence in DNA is TGTGCCAGCAGCCCCGGGACAGGGCAATTAGGTGACAATCAGCCCCAGCATTTT.